This TCR beta chain was retrieved from a study of identifying expanded T cells in peripheral blood. Collection occurred without any documented infections or immune events in donors. Data came from immunoSEQ multiplex PCR; TCRdb stores just in-frame clones and leaves some out. The data contain tens of thousands of clones, 89% of them singletons. V lost 2 bases, J lost 1 base, and 13 bases lay in between. CDR3 size: 15 residues. Germline V gene lookup returns CDR1 SGHNT and CDR2 YYREEE (reference sequence). The sequencing input was blood. The sequence came from a person aged 18 to 69 in good health. J is TRBJ2-7 and V is TRBV5-4; possibly TRBD1 or TRBD2 for D (5 bases each). The CDR3 spells CASSFPGTLSYEQYF. CDR3 bases: TGTGCCAGCAGCTTCCCCGGGACGTTATCCTACGAGCAGTACTTC.